This entry lists 26 T cell receptor beta chains sequenced from one sample in a study of T and B cells in COVID-19 patients. Multiplex PCR with BIOMED2 TRB-A/B primer pools amplified TRB rearrangements. Using its own MiXCR run on the multiplex PCR reads, TCRdb lists one record per CDR3 protein. Of some 2,000 distinct CDR3 sequences listed, under 30% are singletons. Each TRB amplification used roughly 240-550 ng of genomic DNA from blood. Sequenced material: blood. The receptors originated from a human donor with active COVID-19.

The rearrangement uses TRBV5-1 and TRBJ2-1; a possible D gene is TRBD2 (7 bases). The V gene's germline CDR1 is SGHRS and CDR2 YFSETQ. The CDR3 is made up of 16 amino acids. V was pared by 0 bases and J by 7 bases, with 17 bases between. CDR3 loop: CASSLEGGGPRNEQFF. The DNA for the CDR3 is TGCGCCAGCAGCTTGGAAGGGGGAGGGCCTAGGAATGAGCAGTTCTTC. Based on the CDR3 plus reference TRBV5-1 and TRBJ2-1, the full variable domain is KAGVTQTPRYLIKTRGQQVTLSCSPISGHRSVSWYQQTPGQGLQFLFEYFSETQRNKGNFPGRFSGRQFSNSRSEMNVSTLELGDSALYLCASSLEGGGPRNEQFFGPGTRLTVL.

V and J are TRBV14 and TRBJ2-3, with D unresolved. Trimming removed 2 bases from V and 4 bases from J, with 13 bases in between. The germline V gene encodes CDR1 SGHDN and CDR2 FVKESK. There are 15 residues in the CDR3. The CDR3 DNA reads as TGTGCCAGCAGCCAACGGTTGGGTGCCGCAGATACGCAGTATTTT. The encoded protein is CASSQRLGAADTQYF. The full variable domain, its missing parts supplied by reference TRBV14 and TRBJ2-3, is EAGVTQFPSHSVIEKGQTVTLRCDPISGHDNLYWYRRVMGKEIKFLLHFVKESKQDESGMPNNRFLAERTGGTYSTLKVQPAELEDSGVYFCASSQRLGAADTQYFGPGTRLTVL.

By share of the sample, this clonotype is medium-sized. The chain combines TRBV6-2 or TRBV6-3 with TRBJ2-7; 7 positions agree with TRBD1. The CDR3 is 14 residues long. V dropped 1 base and J dropped 3; count of bases not matched to a gene: 3. Germline V gene sequence: CDR1 MNHEY, CDR2 SVGEGT. The CDR3, as DNA: TGTGCCAGCAGTTACTGGGGACAGCGCTACGAGCAGTACTTC. This gives the protein CASSYWGQRYEQYF.

The CDR3 is CASSLSRSSPEAFF. As DNA, the CDR3 is TGTGCCAGCAGTTTATCTAGGTCTTCGCCTGAAGCTTTCTTT. V and J are TRBV27 and TRBJ1-1; D is unclear. Germline V gene sequence: CDR1 MNHEY, CDR2 SMNVEV (reference sequence). Trimming left V 0 bases short and J 6 bases short, with 11 bases between. The CDR3 length is 14 residues.

The chain combines TRBV19 with TRBJ1-2; no clear D gene. Germline assignment: CDR1 LNHDA and CDR2 SQIVND (reference sequence). The CDR3 is 13 amino acids. With 9 bases removed from V and 4 bases from J, the gap between germline ends came to 15 bases. The CDR3, as DNA: TGTGCCAGCCACCCCGGGAATTCCTATGGCTACACCTTC. Translation gives CASHPGNSYGYTF.

This clonotype was detected a few times. V usage is TRBV24-1 and J usage is TRBJ2-5; no clear D gene. CDR3 size: 12 residues. V lost 7 bases and J lost 4, with 9 bases in between. CDR1 and CDR2 from the germline V gene are KGHDR and SFDVKD. The CDR3 DNA follows: TGTGCCACCAGCTTAGATGGAGAGACCCAGTACTTC. Its translation is CATSLDGETQYF.

By share, this clonotype counts as medium-sized. This chain joins TRBV7-6 and TRBJ2-7; 11 positions match TRBD2. The CDR3 totals 15 residues. J lost 3 bases, V lost 1 base, and 2 bases had no gene match. Germline CDR1 and CDR2: SGHVS and FNYEAQ. The CDR3 DNA sequence: TGTGCCAGCAGCTTAGAGACTAGCGGGGTCTACGAGCAGTACTTC. This translates into CASSLETSGVYEQYF.

By proportion, this clonotype is medium-sized. The V gene is TRBV19, the J gene TRBJ2-1; 10 positions match TRBD1. The CDR3 totals 14 residues. The germline gives CDR1 LNHDA, CDR2 SQIVND (reference sequence). J lost 9 bases, V lost 5 bases, and 7 bases had no gene match. The CDR3 loop reads CASSQRQGAGEQFF. The CDR3 nucleotides read TGTGCCAGTAGTCAGAGACAGGGGGCGGGTGAGCAGTTCTTC.

This clonotype is medium-sized (0.01 to 0.1%). The genes are TRBV6-5 and TRBJ1-2; D ambiguous. The CDR3 loop spans 12 amino acids. CDR1 and CDR2 from the germline V gene are MNHEY and SVGAGI. V lost 1 base, J lost 7 bases, and 7 bases lay in between. The CDR3 sequence is CASSYLNGGYTF. In DNA, the CDR3 is TGTGCCAGCAGTTACTTAAATGGTGGCTACACCTTC.

CDR3: CASTPRGRGRGGELFF. DNA for the CDR3: TGTGCCAGCACCCCCCGGGGCAGGGGGCGAGGAGGGGAGCTGTTTTTT. The J gene is TRBJ2-2, the V gene TRBV6-5; TRBD1 agrees at 8 bases. Germline CDR1 and CDR2: MNHEY and SVGAGI. This CDR3 has 16 amino acids. Trimming took 7 bases from V and 8 from J; bases not matched to a gene: 15.

Judged by abundance, this clonotype is medium-sized. V and J are TRBV4-3 and TRBJ1-2; D perhaps matches TRBD1 (5 bases). The V gene lost 0 bases and the J gene lost 5 bases, with 13 bases spanning the gap. Germline CDR1 and CDR2: LGHNA and YSLEER. This CDR3 is 15 amino acids long. CDR3 loop: CASSQELQTVYGYTF. DNA of the CDR3: TGCGCCAGCAGCCAAGAACTACAGACAGTTTATGGCTACACCTTC.

This clonotype has a handful of counts. CDR3 DNA: TGTGCCATCGGTGGGGGGGGCTCCTACAATGAGCAGTTCTTC. Residues: CAIGGGGSYNEQFF. The chain uses TRBV10-3 and TRBJ2-1; 7 bases align to TRBD2. The V segment lost 8 bases and the J segment 0 bases; nucleotides outside the gene matches: 4. Germline CDR1 ENHRY, CDR2 SYGVKD. The CDR3 is 14 residues long.

This clonotype is deemed medium-sized. The CDR3 spells CSVEDLQGPPEAFF. As DNA, the CDR3 is TGCAGCGTTGAAGATTTGCAGGGCCCTCCTGAAGCTTTCTTT. The rearrangement uses TRBV29-1 and TRBJ1-1; maybe TRBD1 (5 bases). CDR1 and CDR2 from the germline V gene are SQVTM and ANQGSEA. There are 14 residues in the CDR3. Trimming left V 0 bases short and J 6 bases short, with 14 bases between.

Turning to this clonotype: Germline is not matched at one junction end, which may reflect a read error. This sequence joins TRBV6-5 and TRBJ2-7, with 10 bases aligning to TRBD2. In germline, CDR1 is MNHEY, CDR2 SVGAGI. The CDR3 covers 15 residues. CDR3 loop: CASSNSLAGEGEQYF. CDR3 nucleotides: TGTGCCAGCAGTAACTCCCTAGCGGGAGAAGGCGAGCAGTACTTC.

Turning to this clonotype: One junction end disagrees with the germline gene, perhaps due to a read error. The chain employs TRBV19 and TRBJ2-7, with D possibly matching TRBD1 (5 bases). CDR1 and CDR2 from the germline V gene are LNHDA and SQIVND (reference sequence). The CDR3 has 13 residues. The CDR3 DNA is TGTGCCAGCAGTACAGGTCGCGAGGCCGAGCAGTACTTC. It yields the protein CASSTGREAEQYF.

This rearrangement joins TRBV7-6 to TRBJ1-4; no reliable D call. CDR1 is SGHVS, CDR2 FNYEAQ, per germline. The CDR3 spans 17 residues. The V end was cut by 1 base, the J end by 3 bases, with 15 bases between. DNA for the CDR3: TGTGCCAGCAGCTTAGTACACACCGGGCGGGCTAATGAAAAACTGTTTTTT. Translated, it gives CASSLVHTGRANEKLFF.

The table lists this clonotype with a few counts. The chain uses TRBV7-9 and TRBJ2-1, with a tentative D call TRBD1 (6 bases). This CDR3 spans 15 amino acids. Trimming removed 5 bases at V and 3 bases at J, with 14 bases between. Germline V CDR1 and CDR2: SEHNR, FQNEAQ (reference sequence). CDR3 DNA sequence: TGTGCCAGCAGCGTCGCCCAGGGGATCTACAATGAGCAGTTCTTC. Its translation is CASSVAQGIYNEQFF.

This clonotype is labeled as medium-sized (0.01 to 0.1%). The chain is built from TRBV6-5 and TRBJ1-1; D may be TRBD1 (5 bases). The ends were cut back, 6 bases at V and 1 base at J, with 15 bases in the middle. The germline gives CDR1 MNHEY, CDR2 SVGAGI. This CDR3 has 15 amino acids. This CDR3 reads CASRWDQRANTEAFF. CDR3 bases: TGTGCCAGCAGATGGGACCAAAGGGCGAACACTGAAGCTTTCTTT.

By sample fraction, this clonotype is medium-sized. This chain uses TRBV6-5 with TRBJ1-5; D unresolved. The CDR3 has 13 residues. Germline CDR1 reads MNHEY; CDR2 reads SVGAGI. V shed 7 bases and J shed 6 bases, with 13 bases lying between them. CDR3 bases: TGTGCCAGCACCCCCCCCACCGGTCAGCCCCAGCATTTT. It specifies CASTPPTGQPQHF.

The chain employs TRBV11-1 and TRBJ2-1, with D unclear. In germline, CDR1 is SGHAT, CDR2 FQDESV (reference sequence). The CDR3 has 14 residues. Trimming took 6 bases from V and 7 from J, leaving 16 bases between them. The CDR3 DNA reads TGTGCCAGCAGTCCCTGGCCGAACGAGAATGAGCAGTTCTTC. Translation: CASSPWPNENEQFF.

This clonotype ranks as medium-sized (0.01 to 0.1%). The chain combines TRBV18 with TRBJ2-5; D is unclear. CDR1 and CDR2 from the germline V gene are KGHSH and LQKENI. The CDR3 sequence is 13 residues long. Trimming stripped 4 bases from V and 3 bases from J, with 9 bases between. The CDR3 nucleotides read TGTGCCAGCTCACTCTCCCGGGAAGAGACCCAGTACTTC. Residues: CASSLSREETQYF.

This clonotype is termed medium-sized. CDR3 residues: CASRDAGSNTEAFF. The CDR3 DNA sequence: TGTGCCAGCAGAGACGCTGGTTCGAACACTGAAGCTTTCTTT. The chain employs TRBV27 and TRBJ1-1; D gene ambiguous. Germline V gives CDR1 MNHEY, CDR2 SMNVEV (reference sequence). The length of the CDR3 is 14 residues. Trimming took 6 bases from V and 1 from J, leaving 12 bases between them.

The chain joins TRBV2 to TRBJ1-4; D unresolved. Per germline, CDR1 SNHLY and CDR2 FYNNEI. This CDR3 is 14 amino acids long. The V gene lost 6 bases and the J gene lost 0 bases, with 8 bases spanning the gap. The CDR3 reads CASSRIATNEKLFF. The CDR3 nucleotides read TGTGCCAGCAGCCGCATTGCAACTAATGAAAAACTGTTTTTT.

This rearrangement joins TRBV6-2 or TRBV6-3 to TRBJ1-1; the D gene is possibly TRBD1 (5 bases). Looked up from germline, CDR1 is MNHEY and CDR2 is SVGEGT. V gave up 0 bases and J gave up 2 bases, with 22 bases separating them. The CDR3 consists of 19 residues. The CDR3 spells CASSYSTGRAVRLNTEAFF. The CDR3 nucleotides are TGTGCCAGCAGTTACTCGACTGGCAGGGCCGTTAGGCTTAACACTGAAGCTTTCTTT.

The table lists this clonotype with a few counts. The chain joins TRBV5-4 to TRBJ1-1, with unresolved D. Germline V gene lookup returns CDR1 SGHNT and CDR2 YYREEE (reference sequence). Trimming removed 4 bases at V and 0 bases at J, with 7 bases between. The CDR3 has 13 amino acids. The CDR3 region has the DNA TGTGCCAGCAGCCACACACTGAACACTGAAGCTTTCTTT. Protein: CASSHTLNTEAFF.

This clonotype came up a few times. This chain links TRBV15 with TRBJ1-5; D might be TRBD1 (5 bases). The CDR3 totals 18 residues. Germline CDR1 is LNHNV and CDR2 is YYDKDF (reference sequence). The V gene lost 3 bases and the J gene lost 2 bases, with 20 bases spanning the gap. The CDR3 loop is CATSSGSGGLGGNQPQHF. For the CDR3, the DNA is TGTGCCACCAGCAGTGGGTCGGGGGGACTTGGGGGCAATCAGCCCCAGCATTTT.